This T cell receptor (beta chain) was profiled in a study of blood T cell repertoires in COVID-19. Study in general: From T cells, B-cell-depleted T cells, or PBMCs came the material, which was cDNA or gDNA.

This CDR3 is 16 amino acids long. Germline assignment: CDR1 SGHRS and CDR2 YFSETQ. V shed 2 bases and J 4 bases; nucleotides not matched to a gene: 2. The assay was immunoSEQ multiplex PCR, and TCRdb's table has in-frame clones only and misses some. Among 250,000 to 300,000 clones listed, approximately 80% were seen once. The source material was peripheral blood. The sequence was collected from a woman in her sixties or seventies with active or convalescent COVID-19. The rearrangement links TRBV5-1 to TRBJ2-3; 15 bases align to TRBD2. The CDR3 here is CASSFGTSGGSDTQYF. The CDR3 DNA reads as TGCGCCAGCAGCTTCGGGACTAGCGGGGGGTCAGATACGCAGTATTTT.